Listed below are T cell receptor beta chains from one sample, sequenced in a study of low-dose radiotherapy and immunotherapy resistance in tumors. Each CDR3 protein gets one entry after TCRdb re-called the reads with MiXCR. The data hold about 50,000 distinct CDR3 sequences, with roughly 12% observed a single time. The source was PBMCs, collected before treatment. The receptors originated from a female donor with ovarian cancer. CDR3s include the opening cysteine and the closing phenylalanine or tryptophan. A D gene is named only where the DNA matches it firmly. Clone size, where shown, is once, few, many, or a class for clones that have expanded.

TRBJ2-2 . many TRBV6-6 TGTGCCAGCAGTTACTCGGGGCGTCAGACCGGGGAGCTGTTTTTT CASSYSGRQTGELFF
TRBJ1-5 TRBD1 many TRBV25-1 TGTGCCAGCAGTGGGACAGGGGGTCAGCCCCAGCATTTT CASSGTGGQPQHF
TRBJ1-5 . many TRBV6-2/TRBV6-3 TGTGCCAGCACGGACTTTAGCAATCAGCCCCAGCATTTT CASTDFSNQPQHF
TRBJ1-2 TRBD1 few TRBV6-1 TGTGCCAGCAGTGAATTTCCCGGACAGGAGTATGGCTACACCTTC CASSEFPGQEYGYTF
TRBJ2-7 . . TRBV28 TGTGCCAGCAGGTCCCAGGGGTACGAGCAGTACTTC CASRSQGYEQYF
TRBJ1-1 . . TRBV9 TGTGCCAGCAGCGTAGAACCCCCAGATACGAACACTGAAGCTTTCTTT CASSVEPPDTNTEAFF
TRBJ2-6 . many TRBV5-1 TGCGCCAGCAGCTTGACGGGGTTGACTGGGGCCAACGTCCTGACTTTC CASSLTGLTGANVLTF
TRBJ1-2 . medium-sized TRBV3-1 TGTGCCAGCAGCCCGTTGCGGGGGCGGTGGAGACGTGGCTACACCTTC CASSPLRGRWRRGYTF
TRBJ2-1 TRBD2 many TRBV20-1 TGCAGTGCGCAGGATGGACTAGCTGATACCTACAATGAGCAGTTCTTC CSAQDGLADTYNEQFF
TRBJ1-5 . many TRBV5-6 TGTGCCAGCAGCTTGCGGGGAATCAATCAGCCCCAGCATTTT CASSLRGINQPQHF
TRBJ2-1 TRBD2 . TRBV6-1 TGTGCCAGCAGTTCCGTCTCCCTAGCGGCGTATCTGGAGCAGTTCTTC CASSSVSLAAYLEQFF
TRBJ1-4 . many TRBV4-1 TGCGCCAGCAGCCAAGATCGGGCAGTCGGAGAAAAACTGTTTTTT CASSQDRAVGEKLFF
TRBJ1-2 . . TRBV30 TGTGCCTGGGAGTCCCCGGGGGCTTTCTATGGCTACACCTTC CAWESPGAFYGYTF
TRBJ2-5 . few TRBV19 TGTGCCAGTAGTATGGGGGGCCGGGAGACCCAGTACTTC CASSMGGRETQYF
TRBJ2-7 . . TRBV28 TGTGCCAGCAGTTTGGGTGGGACCGCACTCTCCTACGAGCAGTACTTC CASSLGGTALSYEQYF
TRBJ2-7 . . TRBV10-1 TGCGCCAGCAGTGCTGGGGGGCTTGGCAACGAGCAGTACTTC CASSAGGLGNEQYF
TRBJ2-5 . many TRBV15 TGTGCCACCAGCAGAGACGGAACTAGTACCGGGTTGGAGACCCAGTACTTC CATSRDGTSTGLETQYF
TRBJ1-1 TRBD1 many TRBV28 TGTGCCAGCAGCCGGACAGGGGAAGCTTTCTTT CASSRTGEAFF
TRBJ1-2 TRBD1 many TRBV29-1 TGCAGCGTTGCCACGGGACAGCAAGCCTATGGCTACACCTTC CSVATGQQAYGYTF
TRBJ2-2 . few TRBV10-3 . CAISDNTGELFFF
TRBJ1-2 . . TRBV3-1 TGTGCCAGCGCCCATCGGGGTGACGGCTACACCTTC CASAHRGDGYTF
TRBJ2-7 TRBD1 many TRBV6-8 TGTGCCAGCAGTTACCCGACCCAGGGGGCCTACGAGCAGTACTTC CASSYPTQGAYEQYF
TRBJ2-2 . many TRBV20-1 TGCAGTGCTAGAGATAGGGCAGCCGGGGAGCTGTTTTTT CSARDRAAGELFF
TRBJ2-7 . many TRBV25-1 TGTGCCAGCAGTGAATGGGATAGCGGAGCCTACGAGCAGTACTTC CASSEWDSGAYEQYF
TRBJ2-7 TRBD2 many TRBV20-1 TGCAGTGCTAGAATAGCGGGGGGGACCTACGAGCAGTACTTC CSARIAGGTYEQYF
TRBJ2-2 . many TRBV30 TGTGCCTGGAGTTACAGCGTTGGCAGGGAGCTGTTTTTT CAWSYSVGRELFF
TRBJ2-7 . many TRBV11-2 TGTGCCAGCAGCTTAAAGTCCGACGGGTACGAGCAGTACTTC CASSLKSDGYEQYF
TRBJ2-7 . . TRBV6-1 TGTGCCAGCAGTGGCAGAAAAGCGGGCTCCTACGAGCAGTACTTC CASSGRKAGSYEQYF
TRBJ2-3 . many TRBV12-3/TRBV12-4 TGTGCCAGCAGTCTTTTGCCAGCGGCAGATACGCAGTATTTT CASSLLPAADTQYF
TRBJ2-7 TRBD2 few TRBV12-3/TRBV12-4 TGTGCCAGCAGATCTAGCGGGGGCCACGAGCAGTACTTC CASRSSGGHEQYF
TRBJ2-3 TRBD2 many TRBV7-2 TGTGCCAGCAGCTTACGGGGGGGCCGCACAGATACGCAGTATTTT CASSLRGGRTDTQYF
TRBJ1-4 TRBD1 many TRBV2 TGTGCCAGCAGGCCACCGGGACAGCTGCCGTTTTTT CASRPPGQLPFF
TRBJ1-2 . few TRBV4-1 TGCGCCAGCAGCCAGTCAGGGTCGGGTAACTATGGCTACACCTTC CASSQSGSGNYGYTF
TRBJ1-1 TRBD1 many TRBV5-1 TGCGCCAGCAGCTTGACAGGGGGTTATACTGAAGCTTTCTTT CASSLTGGYTEAFF
TRBJ1-5 . . TRBV3-1 TGTGCCAGCAGCCAACAGGGGAATCAGCCCCAGCATTTT CASSQQGNQPQHF
TRBJ2-2 . many TRBV5-1 TGCGCCAGCAGCTCCGGGACCTTGGTCGGGGAGCTGTTTTTT CASSSGTLVGELFF
TRBJ2-3 . many TRBV6-4 TGTGCCAGCAGCCTGCAGGGGCATCAGGGAGATACGCAGTATTTT CASSLQGHQGDTQYF
TRBJ2-2 . many TRBV7-9 TGTGCCAGCGGTAAAGGGAACTCCGCGGGGGAGCTGTTTTTT CASGKGNSAGELFF
TRBJ1-5 . many TRBV12-5 TGTGCTAGTGGACCCTCACCTTCGGCCCAGCATTTT CASGPSPSAQHF
TRBJ1-5 TRBD1 many TRBV28 TGTGCCAGCAGCGGTATCCTCATCCCGGACAGGGCCAATCAGCCCCAGCATTTT CASSGILIPDRANQPQHF
TRBJ2-6 TRBD1 many TRBV10-1 TGCGCCAGCCCAGGGGGCTCTGGGGCCAACGTCCTGACTTTC CASPGGSGANVLTF
TRBJ2-2 . many TRBV7-2 TGTGCCAGCAGCTCTATTGGGGGTACGGCGAAGCTGTTTTTT CASSSIGGTAKLFF
TRBJ2-5 TRBD2 many TRBV3-1 TGTGCCAGCAGCCAAGGGCCTAGCGGGGGGCCCCAGTACTTC CASSQGPSGGPQYF
TRBJ1-6 . few TRBV12-5 TGTGCTAGTGGTTTGGTACAATTACCAGGGCGGAATAATTCACCCCTCCACTTT CASGLVQLPGRNNSPLHF
TRBJ2-1 . many TRBV19 TGTGCCAGTAGTATGGCAGTCGGAGCCTTTTACAATGAGCAGTTCTTC CASSMAVGAFYNEQFF
TRBJ2-4 TRBD1 many TRBV5-1 TGCGCCAGCAGCCCCGGGACAGGGGAGGACATTCAGTACTTC CASSPGTGEDIQYF
TRBJ2-1 TRBD2 many TRBV2 TGTGCCAGCACCCGCTCCTGGGCGGGGGGCAATGAGCAGTTCTTC CASTRSWAGGNEQFF
TRBJ1-1 . few TRBV2 TGTGCCAGCAGTCGGGACATACTTGAAGCTTTCTTT CASSRDILEAFF
TRBJ2-5 . . TRBV6-1 TGTGCCAGCAGTTACTCGAGAGGTGGGTGGGAGACCCAGTACTTC CASSYSRGGWETQYF
TRBJ1-6 TRBD1 many TRBV19 TGTGCCAGTAATTCAGGACAGGGGCCCCTCCACTTT CASNSGQGPLHF
TRBJ2-7 TRBD1 many TRBV20-1 TGCAGTGCTGACCGGCCGGGACAGGGAGGCTACGAGCAGTACTTC CSADRPGQGGYEQYF
TRBJ1-5 . many TRBV4-1 TGCGCCAGCAGCCAAGAACCCCTATCCCCGACTGGCAATCAGCCCCAGCATTTT CASSQEPLSPTGNQPQHF
TRBJ1-1 . many TRBV19 TGTGCCAGTAGTTTGATATCGAACACTGAAGCTTTCTTT CASSLISNTEAFF
TRBJ1-5 . many TRBV3-1 TGTGCCAGCAGCCAATCTGGTGGCAATCAGCCCCAGCATTTT CASSQSGGNQPQHF
TRBJ2-1 . . TRBV28 TGTGCCAGCAGTCCCCGGCCGGGGTATGAGCAGTTCTTC CASSPRPGYEQFF